This is a list of T cell receptor beta chains from one sample in a study of blood T cell repertoires in COVID-19. Generated by immunoSEQ multiplex PCR, the TCRdb table keeps only in-frame clones and is missing some. This sample has about 260,000 clones, with about 89% found just once. The specimen sequenced was peripheral blood. Receptors originate from a woman in her 40s who had recovered from COVID-19. Each CDR3 is given with its conserved first and last residue. Fields, in order: CDR3 length, clone size, D gene, V gene, J gene, CDR3 protein, CDR3 DNA. A D gene is named only where the DNA matches it firmly. Clone size is given for some rows only: seen once, a few or many times, or a class if the clone is expanded.

14	few	.	TRBV5-1	TRBJ2-7	CASSLDLQGHEQYF	TGCGCCAGCAGCTTAGACCTACAGGGACACGAGCAGTACTTC
15	.	.	TRBV7-3	TRBJ2-1	CASSQGHAVYNEQFF	TGTGCCAGCAGCCAGGGACACGCTGTATACAATGAGCAGTTCTTC
14	.	.	TRBV5-5	TRBJ2-7	CASSLGWGQYEQYF	TGTGCCAGCAGCTTGGGGTGGGGGCAGTACGAGCAGTACTTC
14	.	TRBD1	TRBV6-6	TRBJ1-6	CASSYRTGNSPLHF	TGTGCCAGCAGTTATCGGACAGGGAATTCACCCCTCCACTTT
13	.	.	TRBV5-4	TRBJ1-1	CASSFSRNTEAFF	TGTGCCAGCAGCTTCTCCCGGAACACTGAAGCTTTCTTT
15	.	TRBD2	TRBV6-2/TRBV6-3	TRBJ2-5	CASSYMTSAQETQYF	TGTGCCAGCAGTTACATGACTAGCGCCCAAGAGACCCAGTACTTC
14	.	.	TRBV21-1	TRBJ2-7	CASSYATRAGEQYF	TGTGCCAGCAGCTACGCCACCAGGGCAGGAGAGCAGTACTTC
11	.	.	TRBV10-2	TRBJ2-1	CASRNGGEQFF	TGCGCCAGCAGGAATGGCGGTGAGCAGTTCTTC
16	.	TRBD1	TRBV3-1/TRBV3-2	TRBJ1-1	CASSQVGTGASTEAFF	TGTGCCAGCAGCCAAGTGGGGACAGGGGCTAGCACTGAAGCTTTCTTT
17	.	TRBD1	TRBV5-1	TRBJ1-2	CASRKAGTGASNYGYTF	TGCGCCAGCAGAAAAGCCGGGACAGGGGCCTCTAACTATGGCTACACCTTC
15	.	TRBD1	TRBV10-3	TRBJ1-5	CAISERQGSNQPQHF	TGTGCCATCAGTGAGCGACAGGGGAGCAATCAGCCCCAGCATTTT
12	few	.	TRBV27	TRBJ1-1	CASSYITGEAFF	TGTGCCAGCAGTTACATCACAGGTGAAGCTTTCTTT
16	.	.	TRBV12-5	TRBJ2-3	CASGPAAGLGTDTQYF	TGTGCTAGTGGTCCAGCTGCGGGTCTAGGCACAGATACGCAGTATTTT
14	once	TRBD1	TRBV5-6	TRBJ1-5	CASSPRGPGQPQHF	TGTGCCAGCAGCCCCAGGGGGCCTGGACAGCCCCAGCATTTT
14	.	.	TRBV5-1	TRBJ1-1	CASSQGIMNTEAFF	TGCGCCAGCAGCCAGGGTATCATGAACACTGAAGCTTTCTTT
12	.	TRBD1	TRBV7-9	TRBJ2-7	CASSRQGYEQYF	TGTGCCAGCAGCCGACAGGGCTACGAGCAGTACTTC
14	.	.	TRBV7-3	TRBJ1-1	CASSLKSAGTEAFF	TGTGCCAGCAGCTTAAAATCCGCCGGCACTGAAGCTTTCTTT
16	.	TRBD2	TRBV7-7	TRBJ2-5	CASSLSAWRGEETQYF	TGTGCTAGCAGCTTATCCGCGTGGCGGGGGGAAGAGACCCAGTACTTC
16	.	.	TRBV7-2	TRBJ2-2	CASSARWRGNTGELFF	TGTGCCAGCAGCGCCCGGTGGAGGGGGAACACCGGGGAGCTGTTTTTT
14	.	.	TRBV19	TRBJ1-1	CASSWGGASTEAFF	TGTGCCAGTAGTTGGGGGGGAGCGAGCACTGAAGCTTTCTTT
13	.	.	TRBV5-5	TRBJ1-6	CASSPPSNSPLHF	TGTGCCAGCAGCCCCCCGTCGAATTCACCCCTCCACTTT
13	.	.	TRBV9	TRBJ1-2	CASSVAKSYGYTF	TGTGCCAGCAGCGTAGCCAAATCCTATGGCTACACCTTC
18	.	.	TRBV4-3	TRBJ1-4	CASSQDPGTSQGSKKLFF	TGCGCCAGCAGCCAAGATCCTGGGACATCCCAGGGTTCTAAAAAACTGTTTTTT
16	few	.	TRBV14	TRBJ1-1	CASSQDLGTMNTEAFF	TGTGCCAGCAGCCAAGATCTAGGTACCATGAACACTGAAGCTTTCTTT
15	.	.	TRBV3-1/TRBV3-2	TRBJ1-5	CASSQEGAGDQPQHF	TGTGCCAGCAGCCAAGAGGGGGCAGGGGATCAGCCCCAGCATTTT
17	few	.	TRBV19	TRBJ1-6	CASTTGHSSSYNSPLHF	TGTGCCAGTACCACGGGACATTCGAGCTCCTATAATTCACCCCTCCACTTT
13	.	.	TRBV12-5	TRBJ1-1	CASGLVPGSEAFF	TGTGCTAGTGGTCTCGTCCCTGGGAGTGAAGCTTTCTTT
13	few	.	TRBV19	TRBJ1-6	CASSWQGNSPLHF	TGTGCCAGTAGTTGGCAGGGTAATTCACCCCTCCACTTT
16	.	TRBD2	TRBV4-3	TRBJ2-1	CASSQAPSGGPGEQFF	TGCGCCAGCAGCCAAGCCCCTAGCGGGGGGCCGGGTGAGCAGTTCTTC
12	.	.	TRBV15	TRBJ1-4	CATSRIQEKLFF	TGTGCCACCAGCAGGATCCAGGAAAAACTGTTTTTT
15	few	TRBD1	TRBV4-1	TRBJ2-2	CASSPLYQGAGELFF	TGCGCCAGCAGCCCCCTTTATCAGGGGGCCGGGGAGCTGTTTTTT
14	.	TRBD1	TRBV5-1	TRBJ2-2	CASRKTGPTGELFF	TGCGCCAGCAGGAAGACAGGGCCCACCGGGGAGCTGTTTTTT
16	once	TRBD2	TRBV4-3	TRBJ2-1	CASSGRPLAISDEQFF	TGCGCCAGCAGCGGCCGTCCACTAGCGATTTCGGATGAGCAGTTCTTC
14	.	TRBD1	TRBV11-1	TRBJ1-1	CASSWYRGLTEAFF	TGTGCCAGCAGCTGGTACAGGGGGCTGACTGAAGCTTTCTTT
11	.	.	TRBV2	TRBJ2-2	CASKLAGELFF	TGTGCCAGCAAACTCGCCGGGGAGCTGTTTTTT
13	.	.	TRBV12-5	TRBJ1-1	CASGLNPGTEAFF	TGTGCTAGTGGTTTGAACCCGGGAACTGAAGCTTTCTTT
13	.	.	TRBV19	TRBJ1-1	CASSIGGITEAFF	TGTGCCAGTAGTATAGGAGGGATCACTGAAGCTTTCTTT
13	.	TRBD1	TRBV29-1	TRBJ1-4	CSAWGQGFSKLFF	TGCAGCGCGTGGGGACAGGGGTTCTCAAAACTGTTTTTT
17	once	.	TRBV7-2	TRBJ2-2	CASSLPKSTANTGELFF	TGTGCCAGCAGCTTACCTAAATCCACCGCGAACACCGGGGAGCTGTTTTTT
16	.	TRBD1	TRBV6-2/TRBV6-3	TRBJ1-2	CASSPSRDRLDYGYTF	TGTGCCAGCAGCCCCTCCAGGGACAGGCTCGACTATGGCTACACCTTC
13	.	.	TRBV5-1	TRBJ2-5	CASSLGLEETQYF	TGCGCCAGCAGCTTGGGACTAGAAGAGACCCAGTACTTC
18	.	TRBD2	TRBV4-3	TRBJ2-5	CASSQDWLAETQQETQYF	TGCGCCAGCAGCCAAGATTGGCTAGCGGAGACGCAACAAGAGACCCAGTACTTC
14	few	.	TRBV10-3	TRBJ1-2	CAISDTSRFYGYTF	TGTGCCATCAGCGATACTTCGAGATTCTATGGCTACACCTTC
15	.	.	TRBV9	TRBJ1-3	CASSLGAGSGNTIYF	TGTGCCAGCAGCCTCGGAGCGGGCTCTGGAAACACCATATATTTT
14	.	TRBD1	TRBV2	TRBJ1-2	CAVSPRTGNEGYTF	TGTGCCGTAAGTCCCCGGACAGGGAATGAAGGCTACACCTTC
15	.	.	TRBV3-1/TRBV3-2	TRBJ2-1	CASSQDWAVRNEQFF	TGTGCCAGCAGCCAAGATTGGGCCGTTCGGAATGAGCAGTTCTTC
15	few	TRBD2	TRBV24-1	TRBJ2-2	CATRSGSGGSGELFF	TGTGCCACCAGATCAGGGAGCGGGGGCTCCGGGGAGCTGTTTTTT
16	.	TRBD2	TRBV7-8	TRBJ2-1	CASSPRGLAGGPEQFF	TGTGCCAGCAGCCCCCGTGGACTAGCGGGGGGGCCTGAGCAGTTCTTC
17	once	TRBD1	TRBV2	TRBJ1-6	CASSEAGGQPLYSPLHF	TGTGCCAGCAGTGAAGCGGGGGGACAGCCCCTTTATTCACCCCTCCACTTT
13	.	.	TRBV5-5	TRBJ1-2	CASSLVDDGGYTF	TGTGCCAGCAGCTTGGTTGACGACGGGGGCTACACCTTC